This entry lists 32 T cell receptor beta chains sequenced from one sample in a study of CD8 T cells in Susac syndrome. An input of 0.5 to 1 ug of RNA was subjected to reverse transcription using random hexamers. From the immunoSEQ multiplex PCR reads, TCRdb called clonotypes with MiXCR, one entry per CDR3 protein. Of some 160,000 distinct CDR3 sequences listed, roughly 94% are singletons. The sequenced material came from CD4+ T cells from PBMCs. These receptors were taken from a human donor in good health.

The rearrangement links TRBV20-1 to TRBJ2-3; 9 bases align to TRBD1. The CDR3 extends over 14 amino acids. Unmatched junction bases numbered 4, after V lost 6 bases and J lost 0 bases. The V gene's germline CDR1 is DFQATT and CDR2 SNEGSKA (reference sequence). In DNA, the CDR3 is TGCAGTGCCCCCGGACAGGGGAGCACAGATACGCAGTATTTT. Its translation: CSAPGQGSTDTQYF.

The chain uses TRBV20-1 and TRBJ2-2, with 9 bases aligning to TRBD2. The germline V gene has CDR1 DFQATT and CDR2 SNEGSKA (reference sequence). This CDR3 has 17 amino acids. V lost 0 bases to trimming and J lost 5 bases; unmatched junction nucleotides: 10. The CDR3: CSARDLSGRINTGELFF. Written as DNA, the CDR3 is TGCAGTGCTAGAGATCTGAGCGGGAGGATTAATACCGGGGAGCTGTTTTTT.

This clonotype came up once. The V gene is TRBV2, the J gene TRBJ2-7, with no clear D. V was shortened by 6 bases and J by 6 bases, with 9 bases between the two germline ends. Germline assignment: CDR1 SNHLY and CDR2 FYNNEI. This CDR3 comprises 11 residues. The CDR3 loop is CASRGASEQYF. The CDR3 DNA follows: TGTGCCAGCAGAGGAGCCTCCGAGCAGTACTTC.

This chain connects TRBV29-1 to TRBJ2-2; 8 bases fit TRBD2. The ends lost 7 bases at V and 4 bases at J; junction bases unmatched: 8. This CDR3 contains 14 residues. The germline V gene encodes CDR1 SQVTM and CDR2 ANQGSEA. CDR3 in DNA: TGCAGCGCCATTACCGGGACTAGCACCGGGGAGCTGTTTTTT. Its protein product is CSAITGTSTGELFF.

The CDR3 sequence is CSVEDPSYGYTF. The CDR3 bases are TGCAGCGTTGAGGATCCGAGCTATGGCTACACCTTC. V and J are TRBV29-1 and TRBJ1-2; no definite D call. Germline CDR1 and CDR2: SQVTM and ANQGSEA. Trimming took off 3 bases at V and 4 bases at J, with 9 bases between the two ends. The CDR3 has 12 residues.

This clonotype appeared a single time. The chain carries TRBV7-2 and TRBJ1-6; D is possibly TRBD1 (6 bases). The CDR3 has 15 residues. CDR1 is SGHTA and CDR2 is FQGNSA in the germline V gene. V lost 6 bases and J 5 bases, leaving 14 bases between the germline ends. The CDR3 bases are TGTGCCAGCAGGTTTTGGACAGCACATAATTCACCCCTCCACTTT. This gives the protein CASRFWTAHNSPLHF.

The gene calls are TRBV29-1 and TRBJ1-2; a weak D match, TRBD1 (6 bases). Between the trimmed V and J ends, which lost 7 bases and 0 bases, there was a span of 12 bases. CDR3 length: 13 residues. The germline V gene has CDR1 SQVTM and CDR2 ANQGSEA. The CDR3 region is CSGSTGANYGYTF. The CDR3, as DNA: TGCAGCGGATCGACAGGAGCTAACTATGGCTACACCTTC.

V is TRBV5-1 and J is TRBJ2-2, with TRBD1 identical over 7 bases. Germline-derived CDR1 and CDR2 are SGHRS and YFSETQ. V gave up 2 bases and J gave up 8 bases; unmatched junction bases: 3. This CDR3 contains 13 residues. CDR3 region: CASSLQGRGELFF. The CDR3, as DNA: TGCGCCAGCAGCTTACAGGGGCGAGGGGAGCTGTTTTTT.

V and J are TRBV5-1 and TRBJ2-2, with D uncertain. The CDR3 is 14 amino acids. Trimming took 3 bases from V and 7 from J, leaving 13 bases between them. CDR1 is SGHRS, CDR2 YFSETQ, per germline. In DNA, the CDR3 is TGCGCCAGCAGCTCTGCCCAGGTCGGCGGGGAGCTGTTTTTT. This codes for CASSSAQVGGELFF.

This rearrangement joins TRBV18 to TRBJ2-7, with no clear D. CDR1 and CDR2 (germline): KGHSH, LQKENI. V lost 0 bases and J lost 1, with 10 bases in between. The CDR3 sequence is 15 residues long. CDR3 sequence: CASSPPPAPSYEQYF. The CDR3 DNA is TGTGCCAGCTCACCACCCCCGGCCCCTTCCTACGAGCAGTACTTC.

CDR3 sequence (DNA): TGTGCCACCAGCACCAGAAGGGGGGGAGCTTTCTTT. Protein: CATSTRRGGAFF. V is TRBV15 and J is TRBJ1-1; the D gene is possibly TRBD1 (6 bases). Germline V gives CDR1 LNHNV, CDR2 YYDKDF (reference sequence). Trimming took 4 bases from V and 10 from J, leaving 13 bases between them. The CDR3 sequence is 12 residues long.

The rearrangement links TRBV18 to TRBJ2-3; 11 bases match TRBD2. The junction had 7 bases not matched to a gene; V was cut back by 3 bases and J by 5 bases. The CDR3 is 16 residues long. The germline CDR1 and CDR2 sequences are KGHSH and LQKENI. As DNA, the CDR3 is TGTGCCAGCTCACCTTTTAGCGGGAGGGCCGGAGATACGCAGTATTTT. It specifies CASSPFSGRAGDTQYF. The whole variable domain, remainder taken from reference TRBV18 and TRBJ2-3, is NAGVMQNPRHLVRRRGQEARLRCSPMKGHSHVYWYRQLPEEGLKFMVYLQKENIIDESGMPKERFSAEFPKEGPSILRIQQVVRGDSAAYFCASSPFSGRAGDTQYFGPGTRLTVL.

The chain joins TRBV5-1 to TRBJ1-3, with a tentative D call TRBD1 (6 bases). The CDR3 contains 17 residues. Germline V gene sequence: CDR1 SGHRS, CDR2 YFSETQ. V lost 4 bases, J lost 0 bases, and 17 bases lay in between. The CDR3 DNA sequence: TGCGCCAGCAGCACCTCGACAGGCGAAGGCTCTGGAAACACCATATATTTT. This gives the protein CASSTSTGEGSGNTIYF.

The chain employs TRBV5-4 and TRBJ2-7; tentatively, D is TRBD1 (6 bases). Trimming left V 1 base short and J 6 bases short, with 11 bases between. This CDR3 has 13 residues. Germline V gene lookup returns CDR1 SGHNT and CDR2 YYREEE (reference sequence). This chain's CDR3 is CASSLHRDGEQYF. Written as DNA, the CDR3 is TGTGCCAGCAGCTTGCACAGGGACGGCGAGCAGTACTTC. The variable domain in full, completed from reference TRBV5-4 and TRBJ2-7, reads ETGVTQSPTHLIKTRGQQVTLRCSSQSGHNTVSWYQQALGQGPQFIFQYYREEENGRGNFPPRFSGLQFPNYSSELNVNALELDDSALYLCASSLHRDGEQYFGPGTRLTVT.

The V and J genes are TRBV5-1 and TRBJ1-5, with a weak D call TRBD1 (5 bases). V gave up 4 bases and J gave up 2 bases, with 13 bases separating them. Germline-derived CDR1 and CDR2 are SGHRS and YFSETQ. This CDR3 has 15 amino acids. The CDR3 region is CASSVHGGGNQPQHF. Here the CDR3 DNA reads TGCGCCAGCAGCGTCCATGGGGGAGGCAATCAGCCCCAGCATTTT. Full variable domain (missing parts from reference TRBV5-1 and TRBJ1-5): KAGVTQTPRYLIKTRGQQVTLSCSPISGHRSVSWYQQTPGQGLQFLFEYFSETQRNKGNFPGRFSGRQFSNSRSEMNVSTLELGDSALYLCASSVHGGGNQPQHFGDGTRLSIL.

V and J are TRBV7-9 and TRBJ2-3; 8 positions match TRBD2. J was trimmed by 4 bases and V by 1 base; bases with no gene match: 7. Germline CDR1 reads SEHNR; CDR2 reads FQNEAQ (reference sequence). This CDR3 spans 16 amino acids. This CDR3 is CASSLVGSGMADTQYF. The CDR3 coding sequence is TGTGCCAGCAGCTTAGTTGGTAGCGGGATGGCAGATACGCAGTATTTT.

CDR3 sequence: CASSHRRTRGQPQHF. The CDR3 DNA sequence: TGCGCCAGCAGTCATCGGAGGACTAGGGGGCAGCCCCAGCATTTT. The J gene is TRBJ1-5, the V gene TRBV23-1; maybe TRBD1 (6 bases). TRBV23-1 is an open reading frame, and its role is uncertain. This CDR3 is 15 amino acids long. Trimming shortened V by 3 bases and J by 7 bases, and 16 bases separated the two germline ends.

V is TRBV5-1 and J is TRBJ2-7; D not resolved. V lost 0 bases and J 3 bases, leaving 7 bases between the germline ends. This CDR3 region has 13 residues. Germline-derived CDR1 and CDR2 are SGHRS and YFSETQ. CDR3 in DNA: TGCGCCAGCAGCTTGGGGACGGTCTACGAGCAGTACTTC. Translated: CASSLGTVYEQYF. Supplemented by reference TRBV5-1 and TRBJ2-7, the full variable domain reads KAGVTQTPRYLIKTRGQQVTLSCSPISGHRSVSWYQQTPGQGLQFLFEYFSETQRNKGNFPGRFSGRQFSNSRSEMNVSTLELGDSALYLCASSLGTVYEQYFGPGTRLTVT.

The chain combines TRBV19 with TRBJ1-2, with D possibly TRBD1 on 5 matching bases. The CDR3 is made up of 14 amino acids. Trimming removed 8 bases from V and 4 bases from J, with 17 bases in between. Germline loops: CDR1 LNHDA, CDR2 SQIVND (reference sequence). CDR3 bases: TGTGCCAGTTCGGACGGACACTTAGGCTATGGCTACACCTTC. Translated, it gives CASSDGHLGYGYTF.

The sample holds one count of this clonotype. This rearrangement joins TRBV20-1 to TRBJ2-1; no reliable D call. Germline V gene data show CDR1 as DFQATT and CDR2 as SNEGSKA (reference sequence). CDR3 length: 16 residues. The V and J ends lost 1 base and 9 bases respectively, with 22 bases between them. The CDR3 DNA sequence: TGCAGTGCTAGAGGTCGCCGGCTAAGGGATTGGGGTGAGCAGTTCTTC. Protein: CSARGRRLRDWGEQFF.

In this sample, this clonotype turned up once. The rearrangement uses TRBV5-1 and TRBJ2-7, with unresolved D. Germline V gene sequence: CDR1 SGHRS, CDR2 YFSETQ. Deletions cut 0 bases from V and 2 bases from J, with 21 bases between. CDR3 length equals 18 residues. The CDR3: CASSLVTGTRGLTYEQYF. The CDR3 region has the DNA TGCGCCAGCAGCTTGGTGACGGGCACTCGAGGATTGACCTACGAGCAGTACTTC.

The genes are TRBV28 and TRBJ2-7; TRBD1 aligns across 7 bases. The CDR3 is 15 amino acids. The V segment lost 4 bases and the J segment 3 bases; nucleotides outside the gene matches: 9. Germline CDR1 is MDHEN and CDR2 is SYDVKM. This chain's CDR3 is CASSSGTVGIYEQYF. The CDR3, as DNA: TGTGCCAGCAGTTCCGGGACAGTGGGTATCTACGAGCAGTACTTC.

The chain employs TRBV19 and TRBJ2-7, with D maybe TRBD1 (7 bases). V gave up 5 bases and J gave up 0 bases, with 20 bases separating them. There are 17 residues in the CDR3. From germline, CDR1 is LNHDA and CDR2 SQIVND (reference sequence). DNA for the CDR3: TGTGCCAGTAGTCCCGACGGGGGACAGAGACTCTCCTACGAGCAGTACTTC. Translated, it gives CASSPDGGQRLSYEQYF.

The chain employs TRBV20-1 and TRBJ2-3; 9 positions agree with TRBD1. V was clipped by 1 base and J by 5 bases; unmatched bases: 7. The germline V gene has CDR1 DFQATT and CDR2 SNEGSKA (reference sequence). The CDR3 contains 15 residues. The CDR3 coding sequence is TGCAGTGCTAGAGCACGGGACAGGGATGGAGATACGCAGTATTTT. Amino acid sequence: CSARARDRDGDTQYF.

This clonotype appeared a single time. This sequence joins TRBV6-2 or TRBV6-3 and TRBJ2-5; tentatively, D is TRBD1 (7 bases). V lost 4 bases, J lost 9 bases, and 15 bases lay in between. The CDR3 sequence is 13 residues long. Germline V lookup: CDR1 MNHEY, CDR2 SVGEGT. CDR3: CASSWDFRGAQYF. The DNA of the CDR3 is TGTGCCAGCAGTTGGGACTTCAGGGGGGCCCAGTACTTC.

V gene TRBV12-3 or TRBV12-4 combines with J gene TRBJ2-7; 8 bases match TRBD1. V lost 3 bases to trimming and J lost 3 bases; unmatched junction nucleotides: 10. The CDR3 runs to 16 residues. Here the CDR3 DNA reads TGTGCCAGCAGTTTCCCCCCGGACAGGGATAGCTACGAGCAGTACTTC. Its protein is CASSFPPDRDSYEQYF.

The gene calls are TRBV21-1 and TRBJ2-4; TRBD1 is the table's D call and was not checked against the DNA. TRBV21-1 corresponds to a pseudogene. The CDR3 is 16 residues long. Here the CDR3 reads CASSKATGGVQNIQYF. CDR3 DNA sequence: TGTGCCAGCAGCAAAGCCACAGGGGGCGTACAAAACATTCAGTACTTC.

The chain has TRBV2 and TRBJ1-5, with a tentative D call TRBD1 (5 bases). Germline CDR1 and CDR2: SNHLY and FYNNEI. The CDR3 length is 13 residues. V shed 6 bases and J shed 3 bases, with 9 bases lying between them. CDR3 sequence: CASSWTTNQPQHF. The CDR3 DNA is TGTGCCAGCAGCTGGACAACCAATCAGCCCCAGCATTTT.

This rearrangement joins TRBV20-1 to TRBJ2-1, with 9 nucleotides matching TRBD2. The CDR3 spans 15 residues. The germline gives CDR1 DFQATT, CDR2 SNEGSKA (reference sequence). The junction had 8 bases not matched to a gene; V was cut back by 6 bases and J by 2 bases. CDR3 sequence reads: CSAPHAGGPYNEQFF. The DNA for the CDR3 is TGCAGTGCCCCCCACGCGGGGGGGCCCTACAATGAGCAGTTCTTC.

V usage is TRBV3-1 and J usage is TRBJ2-1; 9 nucleotides agree with TRBD1. Germline assignment: CDR1 LGHDT and CDR2 YNNKEL (reference sequence). This CDR3 has 15 amino acids. V trimming: 4 bases; J trimming: 6 bases; junction bases outside the gene matches: 7. The CDR3 reads CASSPRDRVFNEQFF. CDR3 coding DNA: TGTGCCAGCAGCCCCCGGGACAGGGTTTTCAATGAGCAGTTCTTC.

This clonotype was detected only a few times. In DNA form, the CDR3 reads TGTGCCAGCAGTTCCGGGGGTAGCACAGATACGCAGTATTTT. It codes for CASSSGGSTDTQYF. The chain links TRBV28 to TRBJ2-3; D may be TRBD2 (6 bases). Germline V CDR1 and CDR2: MDHEN, SYDVKM. With 4 bases removed from V and 0 bases from J, the gap between germline ends came to 8 bases. There are 14 residues in the CDR3.

This rearrangement joins TRBV3-1 to TRBJ2-2; D unresolved. The CDR3 spans 15 residues. The germline CDR1 and CDR2 sequences are LGHDT and YNNKEL (reference sequence). The germline V and J ends were trimmed by 1 base and 4 bases, with 10 bases remaining between them. CDR3: CASSQAAGVTGELFF. The CDR3 nucleotides read TGTGCCAGCAGCCAAGCGGCTGGGGTCACCGGGGAGCTGTTTTTT.